This TCR beta chain was retrieved from a study of PD-L1 blockade in urothelial cancer (dated by TCRdb to the late 2010s). A note on the overall study: Therapy was started at some point between 2012 and 2014 for all patients, and atezolizumab 1,200 mg was administered intravenously every 3 weeks. About 90% of the roughly 29 patients were identified as males with urothelial cancer of bladder origin, and a prior smoking history was reported by 18 of 29 patients. An ECOG performance status of 0 or 1 was recorded for the patients, and 0 to 3 prior chemotherapy regimens had been received by the patients. Blood samples were analyzed 3 weeks after the start of treatment (second dose) and 6 weeks after the start of treatment. Blood samples yielded a median of around 150,000 T cells and tens of thousands of unique TCRs, with median clonality roughly 0.085. An exploratory multi-omic analysis was conducted of the somatic, immune and clinical correlates of response to PD-L1 blockade with atezolizumab in urothelial cancer. Pretreatment tumor samples and matched peripheral blood, collected serially before and after atezolizumab treatment, underwent TCR sequencing. Progression-free survival longer than 6 months counted as durable clinical benefit, and TCR features were additionally tested against both progression-free and overall survival. In the same patients who had TCR sequencing, pretreatment tumors also underwent whole exome sequencing and RNA sequencing. Roughly 10 patients reached durable clinical benefit, while some 19 patients did not. Pretreatment blood TCR-seq was available for fewer than 30 patients, at least one posttreatment blood collection was obtained for about 24 patients, and tumor TCR-seq was available for about 24 patients. Study-wide conclusions, independent of this receptor: Because the sample size was small (n ≈ 28) and many of the analyses were exploratory, the results are meant to be hypothesis-generating. Greater expansion of tumor-associated TCR clones in peripheral blood 3 weeks after the start of treatment was observed in patients with durable benefit (n ≈ 22, p = 0.022). A pretreatment peripheral blood TCR clonality below the median was linked to improved progression-free and overall survival.

Interpreted using the paper, the time point label stands for: peripheral blood 6 weeks after treatment start. The cohort included roughly 29 patients with locally advanced or metastatic urothelial carcinoma who were treated at Memorial Sloan Kettering on a trial protocol. Peripheral blood mononuclear cells were collected pretreatment and during treatment, with between 1 and 8 total time points per patient. The Qiagen DNeasy Blood extraction kit was used to purify genomic DNA from total PBMCs and tumor samples. PBMCs were collected pretreatment and during treatment and were isolated and stored as previously described. Synthetic TCR analog templates were spiked into each PCR so that absolute template abundance could be estimated from read counts. Using the immunoSEQ assay, TCRbeta CDR3 regions were amplified from genomic DNA with bias-controlled V and J gene primers. Rearranged TCRbeta segments were sequenced at approximately 20X coverage. For the original study's pipeline: Sequencing errors were corrected by clustering and CDR3s were annotated against IMGT to assign V, D and J genes. Downstream analyses used only productive TCRbeta rearrangements, leaving out any out-of-frame or stop-codon sequences. To compute clonality, Shannon entropy was normalized by the log of the number of unique productive sequences and then subtracted from one. Fisher's exact test with Benjamini-Hochberg correction, at a threshold of adjusted p below 0.01, was used to find clones that differed between time points or between blood and tumor. Held by TCRdb, this immuneACCESS table contains in-frame sequences only and omits some clones. Under half of the omission traces to an unresolved V gene where checked; the cause of the rest is unknown. V and J calls plus clone size are reproduced from that table; the DNA served to infer D and trimming. A total of 24,000 or so clones appear in this sample, roughly 85% of them only once. The ten largest clones capture approximately 1.5% of the sample.

The CDR3 goes from the cysteine to the phenylalanine over 13 residues. The only DNA kept is the CDR3, 39 bases in frame from the first base. V is pared back by 3 bases and J by 10 bases, with 13 bases lying between the germline termini. The germline V gene specifies SGHVS as CDR1 and FNYEAQ as CDR2. Concerning this clone itself: Its antigen remains unidentified. Nothing much larger sits one base from this clone, and base qualities are not available.

The chain employs TRBV7-6 and TRBJ1-3; 6 matching bases give a weak D call of TRBD1. The specimen was PBMCs, collected around atezolizumab (anti-PD-L1) treatment. This sequence originates from an older man with urothelial cancer. CDR3 region: CASSFGQGKTIYF. The DNA sequence is TGTGCCAGCAGCTTTGGTCAGGGGAAAACCATATATTTT.